This T cell receptor beta chain originates from a study of OX40 agonist ivuxolimab in advanced cancers. Concerning the study at large: Ivuxolimab, which targeted the costimulatory receptor OX40 (CD134), was an agonistic, fully human IgG2 monoclonal antibody. Intravenous ivuxolimab was administered to patients every 2 weeks at six dose levels: 0.01, 0.1, 0.3, 1.5, 3 and 10 mg/kg. The paper describes the monotherapy dose-escalation part (N = 52 patients) of the phase I trial of ivuxolimab. The dose-escalation cohort was roughly 87% male with a mean age of around 64 years, ranging from roughly 20 to 80. Among the approximately 50 dose-escalation patients, around 20 had hepatocellular carcinoma, 15 or so melanoma, 9 renal cell carcinoma and 9 head and neck cancer. Prior anti-PD-1, anti-PD-L1 or anti-CTLA-4 therapy was permitted, and approximately 40% of dose-escalation patients had received checkpoint inhibitors. Partial responses occurred in three dose-escalation patients: two with cutaneous melanoma and one with hepatocellular carcinoma. The purpose of peripheral TCRbeta sequencing was to test whether ivuxolimab changed TCR sequence diversity and led to clonal T-cell expansion.

Taken from cysteine to phenylalanine, the CDR3 has 16 residues. The kept DNA is CDR3 alone, 48 bases in frame from the first base. V ends up 0 bases short and J 2 bases short, with an unmatched junction base count of 3. CDR1 LNHNV and CDR2 YYDKDF were looked up in the germline V gene (reference sequence). Comment on this clone: The specificity of this receptor is unknown. It has no much larger one-base neighbor in the sample; base qualities were not kept.

For sequencing of the TCRbeta CDR3 region, genomic DNA was extracted from the sorted cells. The immunoSEQ Assay was used to sequence the TCRbeta CDR3 regions. This is the immuneACCESS table as TCRdb keeps it, with only in-frame sequences that have V and J called. A part of the clones is gone; compared with another copy, unresolved V genes explain less than half, and the rest is unexplained. A total of roughly 93,000 clones appear in this sample, around 80% of them only once. The top ten clones comprise roughly 5.5% of the sample. Patients with a history of autoimmune disease or receiving systemic immunosuppression were excluded from the trial. Peripheral blood for TCR sequencing was collected from all dose cohorts at baseline, on cycle 4 day 1, and on cycle 7 day 1. Samples came from an open-label, multicenter, first-in-human phase I dose-escalation trial of ivuxolimab. Adults with locally advanced or metastatic melanoma, renal cell carcinoma, hepatocellular carcinoma or head and neck squamous cell carcinoma were enrolled in the trial. Before TCR sequencing, CD4+ and CD8+ T cells were separately sorted from peripheral blood.

General study outcomes and caveats: In partial responders in the 0.1-3.0 mg/kg groups, normalized peripheral clonal expansion was found to be among the lowest, especially among CD8+ T cells. After ivuxolimab, expanded clones were on average more numerous among CD8+ T cells than among CD4+ T cells. Low levels of normalized T-cell clonal expansion were also shown by some nonresponding patients. The antigen specificity of the peripheral T cells that underwent clonal expansion was not determined. At doses of 0.1 to 3.0 mg/kg, clonal expansion of both CD4+ and CD8+ T cells in blood was seen between baseline and week 6.

The sample consisted of CD4+ or CD8+ T cells sorted from blood, taken in a trial of the OX40 agonist ivuxolimab. The chain is made from TRBV15 and TRBJ2-5; 10 nucleotides in the junction match TRBD2. This TCR came from an adult with an advanced solid tumor such as melanoma, head and neck, liver or kidney cancer. The CDR3 sequence is CATSRDPAGGQETQYF. In nucleotides, the sequence is TGTGCCACCAGCAGAGATCCAGCGGGGGGGCAAGAGACCCAGTACTTC.